The present T cell receptor (beta chain) was sequenced within a study of cytomegalovirus exposure and HLA in healthy donors. Study observations and caveats: When analyzed later, a missense DCLRE1C variant was found to be linked to TCR beta V- and J-gene trimming. In a later analysis, several top co-occurrence clusters appeared linked to parvovirus B19, influenza, CMV and Epstein-Barr virus. The study assumed roughly uniform donor sequencing depth for presence/absence analyses.

60 Vbeta and 13 Jbeta primers were used in PCR. This table comes from immunoSEQ multiplex PCR, and its TCRdb copy is limited to in-frame clones, with some not included. The table shows over 80,000 clones, with around 84% occurring only once. Those who donated were healthy bone marrow donors. On this clone: The target antigen is unknown.

Looked up from germline, CDR1 is MNHNS and CDR2 is SASEGT. This CDR3 is 11 amino acids long. V was cut by 3 bases and J by 4 bases, with 3 bases left in between. Material: PBMCs. The source is a woman in her thirties or forties in good health and CMV-seronegative. The J gene is TRBJ1-2, the V gene TRBV6-1; no firm D call. CDR3 nucleotides: TGTGCCAGCAGTGAGAGCTATGGCTACACCTTC. Its protein product is CASSESYGYTF.